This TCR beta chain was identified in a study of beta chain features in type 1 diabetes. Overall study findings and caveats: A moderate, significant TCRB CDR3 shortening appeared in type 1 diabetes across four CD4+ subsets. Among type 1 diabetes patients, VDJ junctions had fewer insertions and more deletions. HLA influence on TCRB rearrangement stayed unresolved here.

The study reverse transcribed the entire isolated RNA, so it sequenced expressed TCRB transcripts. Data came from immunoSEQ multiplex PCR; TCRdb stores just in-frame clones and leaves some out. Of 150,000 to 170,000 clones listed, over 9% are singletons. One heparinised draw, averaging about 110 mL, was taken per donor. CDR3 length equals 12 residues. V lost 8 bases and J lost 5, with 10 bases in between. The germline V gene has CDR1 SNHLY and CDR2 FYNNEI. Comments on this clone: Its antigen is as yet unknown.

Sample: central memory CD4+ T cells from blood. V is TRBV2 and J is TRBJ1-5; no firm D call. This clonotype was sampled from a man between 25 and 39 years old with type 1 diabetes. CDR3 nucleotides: TGTGCCAGCTCACTGAGATATCAGCCCCAGCATTTT. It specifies CASSLRYQPQHF.